These 14 T cell receptor beta chains were sequenced from one sample in a study of spatial heterogeneity in lung cancer. Each CDR3 protein is one row after TCRdb ran MiXCR on the 5' RACE reads. The profile shows roughly 2,600 distinct CDR3 sequences, roughly 55% of them singletons. Time point described: blood at routine non-recurrence follow-up after resection. Sequencing was performed on PBMCs, taken at follow-up. Every receptor here comes from a female donor with early-stage non-small cell lung cancer.

Concerning this clonotype: The size of this beta chain means little, since it is a stray read in a library made for alpha chains. The chain employs TRBV11-3 and TRBJ2-1; TRBD1 aligns across 8 bases. This CDR3 contains 17 residues. Germline V gene sequence: CDR1 SGHNT, CDR2 YENEEA. After removal of 0 bases from V and 7 bases from J, the junction contained 11 bases not matched to a gene. CDR3 bases: TGTGCCAGCAGCTTAGATTTTGGACAGGGTGTGATAAATGAGCAGTTCTTC. Its translation: CASSLDFGQGVINEQFF.

A word on this clonotype: This beta chain slipped into a library made for alpha chains as a stray read, so its size is not meaningful. The chain joins TRBV6-5 to TRBJ2-5; D uncertain. The ends were cut back, 0 bases at V and 2 bases at J, with 4 bases in the middle. Germline loops: CDR1 MNHEY, CDR2 SVGAGI. This CDR3 is 13 amino acids long. As DNA, the CDR3 is TGTGCCAGCAGTTACTCAGGACAAGAGACCCAGTACTTC. Its protein is CASSYSGQETQYF.

This clonotype was detected a few times. The library was prepared for alpha chains; this beta chain is a stray read, so its frequency means little. The chain combines TRBV7-2 with TRBJ2-5; no reliable D call. The germline CDR1 and CDR2 sequences are SGHTA and FQGNSA. Trimming shortened V by 6 bases and J by 2 bases, and 13 bases separated the two germline ends. This CDR3 has 14 amino acids. The chain's CDR3 is CASRRTLFQETQYF. Written as DNA, the CDR3 is TGTGCCAGCAGAAGGACGTTATTTCAAGAGACCCAGTACTTC.

In the case of this clonotype: Within a library made for alpha chains, this beta chain is off target, and its count is uninformative. V and J are TRBV15 and TRBJ2-1; possible D gene TRBD2, 6 bases. V was cut by 1 base and J by 14 bases, with 15 bases left in between. From germline, CDR1 is LNHNV and CDR2 YYDKDF (reference sequence). This CDR3 has 13 residues. The CDR3 protein is CATSRGEAARKFF. The DNA for the CDR3 is TGTGCCACCAGCAGAGGGGAGGCAGCCAGGAAGTTCTTC.

In the case of this clonotype: This beta chain represents an off-target read in a library built for alpha chains; its size is of limited meaning. The chain is built from TRBV7-9 and TRBJ2-4; D remains unclear. V lost 4 bases and J 0 bases, leaving 7 bases between the germline ends. The germline CDR1 and CDR2 sequences are SEHNR and FQNEAQ (reference sequence). The CDR3 is 14 residues long. This CDR3 is CASSSFQAKNIQYF. The CDR3 DNA reads TGTGCCAGCAGCTCCTTTCAAGCCAAAAACATTCAGTACTTC.

This clonotype has just a few counts. This beta chain is a stray sequence in a library constructed for alpha chains; its clone size is not meaningful. The chain combines TRBV12-3 or TRBV12-4 with TRBJ2-2, with 9 bases lining up with TRBD2. The ends lost 6 bases at V and 3 bases at J; junction bases unmatched: 5. CDR3 length equals 15 residues. The CDR3 DNA is TGTGCCAGCAGGGTGACTAGCGGATACACCGGGGAGCTGTTTTTT. Residues: CASRVTSGYTGELFF.

On this clonotype itself: The size of this beta chain means little, since it is a stray read in a library made for alpha chains. This rearrangement joins TRBV7-9 to TRBJ2-6; D tentatively reads TRBD1 or TRBD2 (6 bases each). Germline values: CDR1 SEHNR, CDR2 FQNEAQ (reference sequence). Trimming took 2 bases from V and 4 from J, leaving 18 bases between them. The CDR3 covers 18 residues. The CDR3 sequence: CASSLHYGGPEGANVLTF. In DNA, the CDR3 is TGTGCCAGCAGCTTACATTACGGGGGCCCGGAGGGGGCCAACGTCCTGACTTTC.

By proportion, this clonotype is hyperexpanded (1% or more). The library was designed around alpha chains, so this beta chain is a stray read whose abundance carries little weight. The chain is built from TRBV20-1 and TRBJ2-3; D not resolved. From germline, CDR1 is DFQATT and CDR2 SNEGSKA (reference sequence). Trimming took 5 bases from V and 2 from J, leaving 14 bases between them. The CDR3 consists of 14 residues. The CDR3 coding sequence is TGCAGTGCTCAATCCGGGCCCCCCACAGATACGCAGTATTTT. Its protein product is CSAQSGPPTDTQYF.

In regard to this clonotype: As an off-target read in a library built for alpha chains, this beta chain has a frequency of little significance. This chain uses TRBV11-2 with TRBJ1-1; 8 nucleotides align to TRBD1. The CDR3 is 15 residues long. Germline V CDR1 and CDR2: SGHAT, FQNNGV. V shed 3 bases and J 5 bases; nucleotides not matched to a gene: 8. The CDR3 nucleotides are TGTGCCAGCAGCTTGAGTTTACAGGGGGGTACTGAAGCTTTCTTT. This encodes CASSLSLQGGTEAFF.

Remarks on this clonotype: This beta chain lies outside the target of a library built for alpha chains; its clone size means little. The CDR3 DNA reads as TGCAGCGTCCCTGGACTAGCGGGTGCTAGCACAGATACGCAGTATTTT. Its protein product is CSVPGLAGASTDTQYF. The gene calls are TRBV29-1 and TRBJ2-3, with 11 bases aligning to TRBD2. With V trimmed by 6 bases and J by 0 bases, 8 bases remained unmatched. Germline V CDR1 and CDR2: SQVTM, ANQGSEA. This CDR3 is built from 16 residues.

To note about this clonotype: This beta chain appears as a stray read in a library generated for alpha chains; its size is not informative. The rearrangement joins TRBV7-2 to TRBJ2-5; 8 bases map to TRBD2. Germline V CDR1 and CDR2: SGHTA, FQGNSA. Trimming took 1 base from V and 3 from J; bases not matched to a gene: 4. The CDR3 spans 15 residues. The CDR3 DNA sequence: TGTGCCAGCAGCTTAGTGCGAGCGGGGGAAGAGACCCAGTACTTC. It translates to CASSLVRAGEETQYF.

Worth noting for this clonotype: With the library built for alpha chains, this beta chain is off target and its frequency is not meaningful. The chain couples TRBV3-1 to TRBJ1-2; weak D call: TRBD1 (5 bases). The CDR3 loop spans 12 amino acids. With 4 bases removed from V and 14 bases from J, the gap between germline ends came to 17 bases. Germline CDR1 is LGHDT and CDR2 is YNNKEL (reference sequence). CDR3 sequence: CASSLGGQSGTF. CDR3 nucleotides: TGTGCCAGCAGCCTCGGGGGTCAATCGGGTACCTTC.

To note about this clonotype: This beta chain is a stray read from a library made for alpha chains; its abundance is not meaningful. The J gene is TRBJ1-1, the V gene TRBV6-5; no clear D gene. Trimming cost V 7 bases and J 0 bases, with 15 bases left between them. Germline V gene lookup returns CDR1 MNHEY and CDR2 SVGAGI. This CDR3 contains 15 residues. CDR3 in amino acids: CASTQTPNVNTEAFF. As DNA, the CDR3 is TGTGCCAGCACCCAAACCCCGAACGTGAACACTGAAGCTTTCTTT.

Turning to this clonotype: A library made for alpha chains picked up this beta chain off target, so its size means little. This chain links TRBV2 with TRBJ2-7, with 7 bases identical to TRBD1. J lost 3 bases, V lost 8 bases, and 7 bases had no gene match. From germline, CDR1 is SNHLY and CDR2 FYNNEI. The CDR3 runs 13 residues. CDR3 sequence: CASSRDRDYEQYV. The DNA for the CDR3 is TGTGCCAGCTCCCGGGACAGAGACTACGAGCAGTACGTC.